This is a list of T cell receptor beta chains from one sample in a study of T-cell reconstitution after alpha-beta-depleted transplantation in children. TCRdb recomputed calls from the PCR reads with MiXCR, one row per CDR3 protein. The profile shows approximately 490,000 distinct CDR3 sequences, 8% to 11% of them singletons. The material was PBMCs, obtained before TCRalphabeta/CD19-depleted stem cell transplant. The receptor set was obtained from a child younger than 10 with inherited bone marrow failure, due to receive a stem cell transplant. CDR3s include the opening cysteine and the closing phenylalanine or tryptophan. D genes are given only for firm matches. Rows give clone size only sometimes, using once, few, many, or a class for an expanded clone.

abundance	v_gene	j_gene	d_gene	CDR3nt	CDR3aa
many	TRBV19	TRBJ1-2	NA	TGTGCCAGTAAGGCGATCCATGGGGGTGGCTACACCTTC	CASKAIHGGGYTF
NA	TRBV4-1	TRBJ2-7	NA	TGCGCCAGCAGCCCCACTCGGGGGTGGTCCTACGAGCAGTACTTC	CASSPTRGWSYEQYF
many	TRBV20-1	TRBJ2-2	NA	TGCAGTGCTAGTTCCCTGACTGACACCGGGGAGCTGTTTTTT	CSASSLTDTGELFF
many	TRBV3-1	TRBJ2-7	TRBD1	TGTGCCAGCAGCCACCTGGACAGGGTCCACGAGCAGTACTTC	CASSHLDRVHEQYF
many	TRBV4-3	TRBJ2-1	NA	TGCGCCAGCAGCCAAGATGCCTGGCTCCCCCAGGACCATGAGCAGTTCTTC	CASSQDAWLPQDHEQFF
many	TRBV4-3	TRBJ1-5	NA	TGCGCCAGCAGCCAAGATTGGGGGACGGACACGGCCCAGCCCCAGCATTTT	CASSQDWGTDTAQPQHF
NA	TRBV7-2	TRBJ2-2	TRBD2	TGTGCCAGCAGCTTAGCTCGGGGGGAGGGCTTGGAGCTGTTTTTT	CASSLARGEGLELFF
few	TRBV19	TRBJ1-5	NA	TGTGCCAGTAACTCACAGGCCATCAATCAGCCCCAGCATTTT	CASNSQAINQPQHF
NA	TRBV6-2/TRBV6-3	TRBJ2-7	NA	TGTGCCAGCAGTTACTCGGCGGTTAGTAGGGGCGAAGAGCAGTACTTC	CASSYSAVSRGEEQYF
many	TRBV13	TRBJ2-3	TRBD2	TGTGCCAGCAGCTCCCGGACTAGCGGGAGTATTCGGGATACGCAGTATTTT	CASSSRTSGSIRDTQYF
NA	TRBV28	TRBJ2-7	NA	TGTGCCAGCAGTTTAAAGTCGGGTCTAGCCCCCTACGAGCAGTACTTC	CASSLKSGLAPYEQYF
many	TRBV4-2	TRBJ2-7	TRBD2	TGTGCCAGCAGCCAAGTTGGACTAGCGGGAGACCACGAGCAGTACTTC	CASSQVGLAGDHEQYF
NA	TRBV30	TRBJ2-3	NA	TGTGCCTGGAGAGCCTTCAAGACAGGAGGTACGACGCGTAGCACAGATACGCAGTATTTT	CAWRAFKTGGTTRSTDTQYF
few	TRBV19	TRBJ2-2	NA	TGTGCCAGTAGTATAACGAGGGAGGCCGAGAACACCGGGGAGCTGTTTTTT	CASSITREAENTGELFF
many	TRBV5-1	TRBJ2-3	TRBD2	TGCGCCAGCAGCCAGAGCGGGAGTAGCACAGATACGCAGTATTTT	CASSQSGSSTDTQYF
few	TRBV20-1	TRBJ2-7	TRBD1	TGCAGTGCTAGAGTGACAGGGGTGCCCCTCGAGCAGTACTTC	CSARVTGVPLEQYF
many	TRBV11-2	TRBJ2-1	TRBD2	TGTGCCAGCAGCGCGGGACTAGCGGAGTACAATGAGCAGTTCTTC	CASSAGLAEYNEQFF
NA	TRBV5-4	TRBJ2-1	TRBD2	TGTGCCAGCAGCTATACTAGCGACAATGAGCAGTTCTTC	CASSYTSDNEQFF
few	TRBV27	TRBJ2-2	NA	TGTGCCAGCAGTTTTAGGGATAGGGCGTGGACCGGGGAGCTGTTTTTT	CASSFRDRAWTGELFF
few	TRBV10-3	TRBJ2-1	TRBD1	TGTGCCATCAGTGAATACCGGGACAGGGACAATGAGCAGTTCTTC	CAISEYRDRDNEQFF
NA	TRBV4-2	TRBJ2-7	NA	TGTGCCAGCAGCCACGGGGACGAAGCGTACGAGCAGTACTTC	CASSHGDEAYEQYF
few	TRBV20-1	TRBJ2-1	TRBD2	TGCAGTGCCCCGGGACTAGCGGACTACAATGAGCAGTTCTTC	CSAPGLADYNEQFF
many	TRBV29-1	TRBJ2-5	TRBD1	TGCAGCGGCAAGACAGGGGGGCGGATAGAGACCCAGTACTTC	CSGKTGGRIETQYF
many	TRBV12-3/TRBV12-4	TRBJ1-2	NA	TGTGCCAGCAGTTTACCCTTCTGGCATGGCTACACCTTC	CASSLPFWHGYTF
NA	TRBV2	TRBJ1-3	NA	TGTGCCAGCAGGAACGACAGCCGCGACACCATATATTTT	CASRNDSRDTIYF
NA	TRBV19	TRBJ2-2	NA	TGTGCCAGTAGTATGTTGCGGGGCACCGGGGAGCTGTTTTTT	CASSMLRGTGELFF
many	TRBV7-6	TRBJ2-7	TRBD1	TGTGCCAGCAGCCCAGAAACGACAGGGGCGGCCTACGAGCAGTACTTC	CASSPETTGAAYEQYF
many	TRBV27	TRBJ2-5	TRBD2	TGTGCCAGCAGTTTAATCTCGGGAGGATGGGAGACCCAGTACTTC	CASSLISGGWETQYF
many	TRBV27	TRBJ2-1	TRBD1	TGTGCCAGCAGCTTCACAGGGGGCGAGCAGTTCTTC	CASSFTGGEQFF
many	TRBV7-8	TRBJ2-1	NA	TGTGCCAGCAGCTTTGTACTTTGGGGGCGGAACAATGAGCAGTTCTTC	CASSFVLWGRNNEQFF
many	TRBV7-2	TRBJ2-7	NA	TGTGCCAGCAGCTTGGGTGTCGGTAGCGAGCAGTACTTC	CASSLGVGSEQYF
few	TRBV3-1	TRBJ2-3	NA	TGTGCCAGCAGCCGAGCGGCTAGCACAGATACGCAGTATTTT	CASSRAASTDTQYF
NA	TRBV7-2	TRBJ2-7	NA	TGTGCCAGCAGCTTAGCTGGGGCTAGCTGGAGCTCCTACGAGCAGTACTTC	CASSLAGASWSSYEQYF
many	TRBV6-2/TRBV6-3	TRBJ2-1	TRBD1	TGTGCCAGCAGCGTCAGGGGGCAATACAATGAGCAGTTCTTC	CASSVRGQYNEQFF
many	TRBV29-1	TRBJ2-1	TRBD2	TGCAGCGTTATGAGGACTAGCGGGTCCTACAATGAGCAGTTCTTC	CSVMRTSGSYNEQFF
many	TRBV7-2	TRBJ2-7	NA	TGTGCCAGCAGCTACGCCATCTCCTACGAGCAGTACTTC	CASSYAISYEQYF
many	TRBV12-3/TRBV12-4	TRBJ2-1	TRBD2	TGTGCCAGCAGTTTATCTAGCGGGACTGGTGAGCAGTTCTTC	CASSLSSGTGEQFF
many	TRBV12-3/TRBV12-4	TRBJ2-3	NA	TGTGCCAGCAGTCTTACTACTCGAGATACGCAGTATTTT	CASSLTTRDTQYF
many	TRBV20-1	TRBJ2-7	NA	TGCAGTGCTAGTAGGGGTCTCTACGAGCAGTACTTC	CSASRGLYEQYF
NA	TRBV5-6	TRBJ2-5	NA	TGTGCCAGCAGCCCCATCGGACGGGAGCAAGAGACCCAGTACTTC	CASSPIGREQETQYF
NA	TRBV12-3/TRBV12-4	TRBJ1-5	NA	TGTGCCAGCAGTTTTAGGGCTTATAGCAATCAGCCCCAGCATTTT	CASSFRAYSNQPQHF
NA	TRBV20-1	TRBJ2-3	TRBD2	TGCAGTGCTTTCCTAGCGGGGGACACAGATGCGCAGTATTTT	CSAFLAGDTDAQYF
many	TRBV12-3/TRBV12-4	TRBJ2-5	TRBD1	TGTGCCAGCAGTCCGGACAGGGCCCGAGGGGAGACCCAGTACTTC	CASSPDRARGETQYF
many	TRBV10-2	TRBJ2-2	NA	TGCGCCAGCAGTGTCCAGTACACCGGGGAGCTGTTTTTT	CASSVQYTGELFF
NA	TRBV21-1	TRBJ2-4	NA	TGTGCCAGCAGCAAGGCACAACTAGCGGAGTACAAAAACATTCAGTACTTC	CASSKAQLAEYKNIQYF
many	TRBV29-1	TRBJ2-1	NA	TGCAGCGTTGAAAAGAATGAGCAGTTCTTC	CSVEKNEQFF
many	TRBV27	TRBJ2-2	NA	TGTGCCAGCAGTTATCGGCGGGGATACGGGGAGCTGTTTTTT	CASSYRRGYGELFF
many	TRBV20-1	TRBJ2-5	NA	TGCAGTGCCGCTAGCGTAAGGGGAGAGACCCAGTACTTC	CSAASVRGETQYF
NA	TRBV15	TRBJ2-7	TRBD2	TGTGCCACCAGCTCGACTAGCGGGGTCCCCTACGAGCAGTACTTC	CATSSTSGVPYEQYF
NA	TRBV30	TRBJ2-7	NA	TGTGCCTGGAGACCCCCCCGGGGAAAATTTTCCTACGAGCAGTACTTC	CAWRPPRGKFSYEQYF
NA	TRBV20-1	TRBJ2-7	TRBD2	TGCAGTGCTAGAGATCCTCGGACTAGCTCCTACGAGCAGTACTTC	CSARDPRTSSYEQYF
many	TRBV7-8	TRBJ2-1	NA	TGTGCCAGCAGCCTACAAGCCGGCCAATACAATGAGCAGTTCTTC	CASSLQAGQYNEQFF
many	TRBV5-6	TRBJ1-4	NA	TGTGCCAGCAGCTTTGGGATTGAAAAACTGTTTTTT	CASSFGIEKLFF
many	TRBV7-2	TRBJ1-5	NA	TGTGCCAGCAGCTTAGGTCGCAGGTATAGCAATCAGCCCCAGCATTTT	CASSLGRRYSNQPQHF